One and the same sample provided the 13 T cell receptor beta chains below, sequenced in a study of blood T cell repertoires in COVID-19. Clones were sequenced by immunoSEQ multiplex PCR, and TCRdb holds only the in-frame ones, with some missing. The sample carries roughly 150,000 clones, about 82% recorded once. The sample was peripheral blood. Source of these receptors: an elderly woman with COVID-19, enrolled during active disease.

The genes are TRBV4-1 and TRBJ1-2, with TRBD1 matching 8 bases. This CDR3 has 17 amino acids. CDR1 and CDR2 from the germline V gene are MGHRA and YSYEKL. The trim removed 4 bases at V and 2 bases at J, leaving 12 bases unmatched. The CDR3, as DNA: TGCGCCAGCAGCCGGGACGACAGGGGTGGATCGAACTATGGCTACACCTTC. Translated, it gives CASSRDDRGGSNYGYTF.

The CDR3 protein is CASSLAGGGTGELFF. The CDR3 DNA reads TGTGCCAGCAGCTTAGCAGGGGGCGGAACCGGGGAGCTGTTTTTT. This sequence joins TRBV7-2 and TRBJ2-2, with 7 bases lining up with TRBD1. V lost 0 bases and J lost 5; bases outside the gene matches: 3. This CDR3 comprises 15 residues. In germline, CDR1 is SGHTA, CDR2 FQGNSA.

The chain links TRBV2 to TRBJ1-3; no definite D call. The germline V gene has CDR1 SNHLY and CDR2 FYNNEI. Trimming removed 6 bases from V and 8 bases from J, with 11 bases in between. The CDR3 runs 12 residues. CDR3 sequence (DNA): TGTGCCAGCAGGAGGGAGAGTGACACCATATATTTT. Translation gives CASRRESDTIYF.

This clone has more than one count but fewer than ten. The chain links TRBV2 to TRBJ2-2, with D perhaps matching TRBD1 (5 bases). The V gene lost 4 bases and the J gene lost 7 bases, with 10 bases spanning the gap. The CDR3 loop spans 13 amino acids. Germline CDR1 SNHLY, CDR2 FYNNEI. Here the CDR3 DNA reads TGTGCCAGCAGTGCCGACAGCCGCGGGGAGCTGTTTTTT. This translates into CASSADSRGELFF.

The V and J genes are TRBV5-1 and TRBJ1-2, with TRBD1 identical over 11 bases. With 5 bases clipped from V and 6 bases from J, the junction kept 9 bases outside the gene matches. This CDR3 spans 15 amino acids. Germline V lookup: CDR1 SGHRS, CDR2 YFSETQ. The CDR3 sequence is CASRDRGQRENGYTF. CDR3 sequence (DNA): TGCGCCAGCAGGGACAGGGGGCAGAGGGAAAATGGCTACACCTTC.

The V and J genes are TRBV10-3 and TRBJ2-3; 8 bases fit TRBD2. The germline gives CDR1 ENHRY, CDR2 SYGVKD. This CDR3 has 16 amino acids. The V and J ends lost 7 bases and 1 base, in that order; junction bases with no gene match: 10. DNA for the CDR3: TGTGCCATCAATCCCAGCGGGAGCATTGGCACAGATACGCAGTATTTT. Protein sequence: CAINPSGSIGTDTQYF.

The chain uses TRBV6-5 and TRBJ2-7; D is perhaps TRBD2 (5 bases). Per the germline V gene, CDR1 is MNHEY and CDR2 is SVGAGI. Deletions cut 0 bases from V and 3 bases from J, with 15 bases between. This CDR3 has 16 residues. The CDR3 bases are TGTGCCAGCAGTTACTCCCCCCTCTGGACTGGCTACGAGCAGTACTTC. Amino acids: CASSYSPLWTGYEQYF.

The chain recombines TRBV7-2 with TRBJ2-7; 7 positions agree with TRBD1. The junction had 3 bases not matched to a gene; V was cut back by 1 base and J by 3 bases. Germline CDR1 reads SGHTA; CDR2 reads FQGNSA. CDR3 length equals 14 residues. The CDR3 reads CASSLVTGNYEQYF. CDR3 coding DNA: TGTGCCAGCAGCTTAGTGACAGGGAACTACGAGCAGTACTTC.

The rearrangement uses TRBV28 and TRBJ1-6; 7 bases are shared with TRBD1. The germline V gene has CDR1 MDHEN and CDR2 SYDVKM. The CDR3 has 14 residues. J was trimmed by 8 bases and V by 3 bases; bases with no gene match: 4. The CDR3 loop reads CASSFGQGDSPLHF. In nucleotides, the CDR3 is TGTGCCAGCAGTTTTGGGCAGGGGGATTCACCCCTCCACTTT.

This chain uses TRBV27 with TRBJ2-1, with TRBD2 matching 10 bases. CDR3 length: 13 amino acids. Per the germline V gene, CDR1 is MNHEY and CDR2 is SMNVEV (reference sequence). V shed 5 bases, J shed 9 bases, and the junction held 4 bases outside the gene matches. CDR3: CASSPRTSGEQFF. CDR3 nucleotide sequence: TGTGCCAGCAGTCCCCGGACTAGCGGTGAGCAGTTCTTC.

This clone was detected once. This chain joins TRBV7-9 and TRBJ1-1; 9 nucleotides match TRBD1. This CDR3 contains 15 residues. V lost 5 bases, J lost 5 bases, and 9 bases stayed unmatched. Per germline, CDR1 SEHNR and CDR2 FQNEAQ (reference sequence). The DNA for the CDR3 is TGTGCCAGCAGCGTCCTACAGGGGGCTGGGACTGAAGCTTTCTTT. Protein: CASSVLQGAGTEAFF.

The chain links TRBV7-3 to TRBJ2-4; 9 nucleotides match TRBD2. The CDR3 length is 16 residues. The ends lost 2 bases at V and 8 bases at J; junction bases unmatched: 10. Germline CDR1 and CDR2: SGHTA and FQGTGA. The CDR3 is CASSLFGGRANDIQYF. The CDR3 bases are TGTGCCAGCAGCTTATTTGGCGGGAGGGCCAATGACATTCAGTACTTC.

The chain combines TRBV5-4 with TRBJ1-6; maybe TRBD1 (6 bases). The CDR3 has 15 residues. V lost 3 bases, J lost 5 bases, and 12 bases lay in between. Germline V gene data show CDR1 as SGHNT and CDR2 as YYREEE (reference sequence). Here the CDR3 reads CASSSRTVNNSPLHF. The CDR3 DNA sequence: TGTGCCAGCAGCTCTAGGACAGTTAATAATTCACCCCTCCACTTT.